This T cell receptor beta chain stems from a study of cytomegalovirus exposure and HLA in healthy donors. The study, taken as a whole, reports: Later on, a genetic analysis was performed. It linked a missense variant in DCLRE1C with V- and J-gene trimming of TCR beta. For presence/absence analyses, sequencing depth was assumed to be roughly uniform across donors. Researchers counted approximately 160 TCR beta chains as cytomegalovirus-associated.

On this clone itself: Its antigen is unknown.

Per the germline V gene, CDR1 is MDHEN and CDR2 is SYDVKM. The CDR3 has 15 residues. J lost 6 bases, V lost 3 bases, and 6 bases had no gene match. Unrecorded immune exposure was likely among donors, who were nominally healthy when sampled. PCR involved 60 Vbeta and 13 Jbeta primers. The protocol was immunoSEQ multiplex PCR, while the TCRdb copy is restricted to in-frame clones and leaves out a portion. The sample records around 130,000 clones, approximately 78% being singletons. The sequenced sample consisted of PBMCs. The rearrangement uses TRBV28 and TRBJ2-1, with 9 bases fitting TRBD1. The origin of this receptor is a man in his forties in good health and CMV-seronegative. For the CDR3, the DNA is TGTGCCAGCAGTTTTGGACAGGGGAATCGCAATGAGCAGTTCTTC. This codes for CASSFGQGNRNEQFF. Drawing the rest from reference TRBV28 and TRBJ2-1, the complete variable domain is DVKVTQSSRYLVKRTGEKVFLECVQDMDHENMFWYRQDPGLGLRLIYFSYDVKMKEKGDIPEGYSVSREKKERFSLILESASTNQTSMYLCASSFGQGNRNEQFFGPGTRLTVL.